Below, 14 T cell receptor beta chains from the same sample are listed, as sequenced in a study of blood T cells in healthy people across ages. PCR was performed a second time for about 7 to 11 cycles using a sample-barcoded 5' primer and a J-beta primer mix. TCRdb itself ran the 5' RACE reads through MiXCR, one entry per CDR3 protein. The data contain 800,000 to 950,000 distinct CDR3 sequences, almost 30% of them singletons. These data also formed part of another study, on T cells of mothers and their children.

Sequences were obtained from blood. These receptor sequences come from a woman in her 40s in good health.

This clonotype has more than one count but fewer than ten. The chain joins TRBV30 to TRBJ1-1; a weak D match, TRBD1 (5 bases). The CDR3 has 15 residues. Trimming stripped 4 bases from V and 4 bases from J, with 19 bases between. Per germline, CDR1 GTSNPN and CDR2 SVGIG (reference sequence). The CDR3 loop is CAWIVAGRSRTEAFF. The CDR3 DNA sequence: TGTGCCTGGATTGTGGCAGGGAGAAGTCGCACTGAAGCTTTCTTT.

The V gene is TRBV4-3, the J gene TRBJ2-2, with 10 bases fitting TRBD2. V dropped 2 bases and J dropped 2; count of bases not matched to a gene: 5. Germline assignment: CDR1 LGHNA and CDR2 YSLEER. This CDR3 spans 17 amino acids. In nucleotides, the CDR3 is TGCGCCAGCAGCCAACTAGCGGGAGCCCTTAACACCGGGGAGCTGTTTTTT. It is translated as CASSQLAGALNTGELFF.

The chain couples TRBV15 to TRBJ1-1, with D hard to call. Germline CDR1 reads LNHNV; CDR2 reads YYDKDF (reference sequence). The CDR3 consists of 14 residues. V was trimmed by 0 bases and J by 4 bases, leaving 9 bases between them. The CDR3 sequence is CATSRDRLLTEAFF. The CDR3 DNA is TGTGCCACCAGCAGAGATCGACTCCTCACTGAAGCTTTCTTT.

CDR3 DNA: TGTGCCAGCAGTTTGGCAGGGGAAGGGCAGTATTTT. This gives the protein CASSLAGEGQYF. The chain recombines TRBV28 with TRBJ2-3; D might be TRBD1 (6 bases). The CDR3 sequence is 12 residues long. V shed 3 bases and J shed 11 bases, with 12 bases lying between them. Germline V gene data show CDR1 as MDHEN and CDR2 as SYDVKM.

This clonotype came up many times. One base away lies a much larger clone, so this may be a sequencing read error. The chain recombines TRBV10-2 with TRBJ2-1; D unresolved. CDR3 length: 13 residues. Germline V lookup: CDR1 WSHSY, CDR2 SAAADI. V lost 9 bases, J lost 0 bases, and 9 bases lay in between. The CDR3 DNA reads TGCGCCAGGGGTAGGAGCTCCTACAATGAGCAGTTCTTC. Translating gives CARGRSSYNEQFF.

This clonotype was counted ten times or more. The genes are TRBV5-1 and TRBJ2-1; 9 bases align to TRBD2. Trimming at V came to 0 bases and at J to 10 bases, leaving 11 bases not matched to a gene. The CDR3 has 16 residues. Germline-derived CDR1 and CDR2 are SGHRS and YFSETQ. CDR3 loop: CASSLARAGGTGEQFF. CDR3 DNA: TGCGCCAGCAGCTTGGCCAGAGCGGGGGGTACTGGGGAGCAGTTCTTC.

This clonotype appeared a single time. The chain employs TRBV20-1 and TRBJ2-3; no clear D. The CDR3 spans 14 residues. Germline V lookup: CDR1 DFQATT, CDR2 SNEGSKA (reference sequence). V was clipped by 3 bases and J by 0 bases, with 10 bases between them. CDR3 in amino acids: CSASGLGSTDTQYF. The CDR3 bases are TGCAGTGCTAGTGGGCTCGGAAGCACAGATACGCAGTATTTT.

This clonotype was counted between two and nine times. The CDR3 sequence is CASRSDRGPYEQYF. The CDR3 region has the DNA TGTGCCAGCAGATCCGACAGGGGCCCCTACGAGCAGTACTTC. The chain uses TRBV6-2 or TRBV6-3 and TRBJ2-7, with TRBD1 identical over 8 bases. Germline CDR1 MNHEY, CDR2 SVGEGT. The V segment lost 6 bases and the J segment 2 bases; nucleotides outside the gene matches: 6. This CDR3 has 14 residues.

The chain uses TRBV7-2 and TRBJ2-7, with 15 bases identical to TRBD2. This CDR3 has 16 residues. CDR1 is SGHTA, CDR2 FQGNSA, per germline. V lost 4 bases and J lost 4; bases outside the gene matches: 5. CDR3 sequence: CASSWGLAGGGYEQYF. The CDR3 nucleotides read TGTGCCAGCAGCTGGGGACTAGCGGGGGGAGGGTACGAGCAGTACTTC. Based on the CDR3 plus reference TRBV7-2 and TRBJ2-7, the full variable domain is GAGVSQSPSNKVTEKGKDVELRCDPISGHTALYWYRQSLGQGLEFLIYFQGNSAPDKSGLPSDRFSAERTGGSVSTLTIQRTQQEDSAVYLCASSWGLAGGGYEQYFGPGTRLTVT.

The V and J genes are TRBV3-1 and TRBJ2-1, with 9 bases lining up with TRBD2. This CDR3 region has 16 residues. Per the germline V gene, CDR1 is LGHDT and CDR2 is YNNKEL (reference sequence). This CDR3 reads CAGRRSQTSGGNEQFF. CDR3 DNA sequence: TGTGCTGGCAGGCGCTCCCAGACTAGCGGCGGCAATGAGCAGTTCTTC.

This clonotype was picked up a small number of times. The V and J genes are TRBV4-2 and TRBJ2-7; D is perhaps TRBD1 (5 bases). This CDR3 spans 19 amino acids. Between the trimmed V and J ends, which lost 0 bases and 3 bases, there was a span of 24 bases. CDR1 is LGHNA, CDR2 YNFKEQ, per germline. In DNA form, the CDR3 reads TGTGCCAGCAGCCAAGATTTTGGAACAGAGACAAGGGGATACTACGAGCAGTACTTC. It yields the protein CASSQDFGTETRGYYEQYF.

This clonotype was seen more than once but under ten times. The V gene is TRBV6-6, the J gene TRBJ2-4; D is uncertain. The CDR3 runs to 15 residues. Trimming cost V 2 bases and J 6 bases, with 14 bases left between them. Germline-derived CDR1 and CDR2 are MNHNY and SVGAGI (reference sequence). Written as DNA, the CDR3 is TGTGCCAGCAGTTACGGTGGGGATAAGCTAAACATTCAGTACTTC. This translates into CASSYGGDKLNIQYF.

This clonotype has only a few counts. The chain uses TRBV20-1 and TRBJ2-5, with 11 positions matching TRBD2. V lost 3 bases to trimming and J lost 5 bases; unmatched junction nucleotides: 8. The germline V gene has CDR1 DFQATT and CDR2 SNEGSKA (reference sequence). The CDR3 loop spans 15 amino acids. The CDR3 DNA reads TGCAGTGCTAGGGTCTCTAGCGGGGGGTTGGAGACCCAGTACTTC. It translates to CSARVSSGGLETQYF.

This clonotype has just a few counts. CDR3 sequence: CASSPTIYHYEQYF. CDR3 in DNA: TGTGCCAGCTCACCTACCATATACCACTACGAGCAGTACTTC. This chain links TRBV18 with TRBJ2-7; D remains unclear. This CDR3 spans 14 amino acids. Per the germline V gene, CDR1 is KGHSH and CDR2 is LQKENI. The ends were cut back, 3 bases at V and 3 bases at J, with 12 bases in the middle.